The rows below give T cell receptor beta chains drawn from one sample of a study of T-cell reconstitution after alpha-beta-depleted transplantation in children. One entry per CDR3 protein, called by TCRdb with MiXCR from the PCR reads. The sample contains fewer than 550,000 distinct CDR3 sequences, about an eighth of which appear only once. The sample here was PBMCs, mostly from graft donor cells, taken 180 days after TCRalphabeta/CD19-depleted stem cell transplant. Receptors were obtained from a female patient aged 2 to 10 who had a stem cell transplant for aplastic anemia, so the T cells may come from the graft donor. The CDR3 runs from the conserved cysteine through the conserved F or W. D genes are given only for firm matches. Clone size is given for some rows only: seen once, a few or many times, or a class if the clone is expanded.

d_call j_call v_call clone_size cdr3_aa cdr3_nt
NA TRBJ1-1 TRBV18 NA CASSLGPTSRGTEAFF TGTGCCAGCTCACTAGGACCTACAAGCCGTGGCACTGAAGCTTTCTTT
NA TRBJ1-1 TRBV5-1 NA CASSWGDRGMNTEAFF TGCGCCAGCAGCTGGGGGGACCGGGGAATGAACACTGAAGCTTTCTTT
NA TRBJ2-1 TRBV18 few CASSTNGQTPYNEQFF TGTGCCAGCTCAACAAACGGACAGACGCCCTACAATGAGCAGTTCTTC
NA TRBJ2-1 TRBV20-1 NA CSARDLVGSSYNEQFF TGCAGTGCTAGAGATCTGGTCGGGAGCTCCTACAATGAGCAGTTCTTC
TRBD2 TRBJ2-1 TRBV19 few CASSTLHGLADEQFF TGTGCCAGTAGTACCCTTCACGGACTAGCGGACGAACAGTTCTTC
TRBD2 TRBJ2-2 TRBV19 NA CASSPGTSGRHTGELFF TGTGCCAGTAGTCCCGGGACTAGCGGGAGGCACACCGGGGAGCTGTTTTTT
NA TRBJ1-3 TRBV10-3 NA CAISESHRASGNTIYF TGTGCCATCAGTGAGTCCCACAGGGCCTCTGGAAACACCATATATTTT
TRBD2 TRBJ2-7 TRBV20-1 few CSAIGLAGSYEQYF TGCAGTGCAATCGGACTAGCGGGATCCTACGAGCAGTACTTC
TRBD1 TRBJ1-2 TRBV29-1 many CSARLDRGPRGYTF TGCAGCGCCCGACTGGACAGGGGGCCTCGGGGCTACACCTTC
TRBD2 TRBJ2-3 TRBV20-1 few CSARSSGGSGTDTQYF TGCAGTGCTAGGAGTAGCGGGGGGTCGGGCACAGATACGCAGTATTTT
NA TRBJ2-1 TRBV9 NA CASSVRQYTYNEQFF TGTGCCAGCAGCGTAAGGCAATATACATACAATGAGCAGTTCTTC
NA TRBJ2-2 TRBV12-3/TRBV12-4 NA CASSLRQRTANTGELFF TGTGCCAGCAGTTTACGACAACGAACCGCGAACACCGGGGAGCTGTTTTTT
NA TRBJ1-1 TRBV12-3/TRBV12-4 NA CASRLRDGNTEAFF TGTGCCAGCAGGCTCAGGGACGGGAACACTGAAGCTTTCTTT
NA TRBJ1-2 TRBV27 NA CASSLTLRGSGYTF TGTGCCAGCAGTCTTACCCTCCGCGGGTCTGGCTACACCTTC
TRBD1 TRBJ2-6 TRBV4-1 many CASSQGTGRFGANVLTF TGCGCCAGCAGCCAGGGGACAGGGCGATTTGGGGCCAACGTCCTGACTTTC
NA TRBJ2-1 TRBV7-9 NA CASSLSGLLNEQFF TGTGCCAGCAGCTTATCGGGACTCCTGAATGAGCAGTTCTTC
NA TRBJ2-1 TRBV10-2 few CASSKTPLVDEQFF TGCGCCAGCAGTAAAACCCCACTGGTGGATGAGCAGTTCTTC
NA TRBJ1-2 TRBV24-1 few CATSDPYGYTF TGTGCCACCAGTGACCCGTATGGCTACACCTTC
NA TRBJ1-5 TRBV5-1 many CASSSGIDQPQHF TGCGCCAGCAGTTCAGGGATCGATCAGCCCCAGCATTTT
TRBD1 TRBJ1-2 TRBV20-1 few CSASLVGTGYLVGYGYTF TGCAGTGCTAGCCTAGTAGGGACAGGGTATCTTGTGGGCTATGGCTACACCTTC
TRBD2 TRBJ2-3 TRBV15 few CAWASGSTDTQYF TGTGCTTGGGCTAGCGGGAGCACAGATACGCAGTATTTT
NA TRBJ1-5 TRBV2 few CASSEWQGIQPQHF TGTGCCAGCAGTGAATGGCAGGGGATCCAGCCCCAGCATTTT
TRBD2 TRBJ2-1 TRBV10-2 many CASNRLAESNEQFF TGCGCCAGCAATCGACTAGCGGAGAGCAATGAGCAGTTCTTC
NA TRBJ2-2 TRBV11-2 few CASSTRETYYLSNTGELFF TGTGCCAGCAGCACTCGGGAAACGTACTACTTGTCGAACACCGGGGAGCTGTTTTTT
NA TRBJ2-1 TRBV20-1 NA CSAMRGNEQFF TGCAGTGCTATGAGGGGCAATGAGCAGTTCTTC
NA TRBJ1-1 TRBV18 few CASSRDGSPGDTEAFF TGTGCCAGCTCACGGGACGGATCTCCCGGGGACACTGAAGCTTTCTTT
NA TRBJ2-4 TRBV12-5 many CASGRWRDIQYF TGTGCTAGTGGTCGGTGGCGGGACATTCAGTACTTC
TRBD1 TRBJ2-1 TRBV14 few CASSHFGEWGQTYNEQFF TGTGCCAGCAGCCATTTTGGGGAGTGGGGACAGACCTACAATGAGCAGTTCTTC
TRBD2 TRBJ2-1 TRBV6-2/TRBV6-3 NA CASSYRTKTSGREGEQFF TGTGCCAGCAGTTACCGGACTAAGACTAGCGGGAGGGAGGGTGAGCAGTTCTTC
NA TRBJ1-2 TRBV15 NA CATSRDYYGYTF TGTGCCACCAGCAGAGATTACTATGGCTACACCTTC
NA TRBJ1-5 TRBV6-2/TRBV6-3 NA CASSYLGEYSQPQHF TGTGCCAGCAGTTACTTGGGCGAATACTCTCAGCCCCAGCATTTT
NA TRBJ1-1 TRBV18 few CASSPRGGDTEAFF TGTGCCAGCTCACCACGAGGGGGGGACACTGAAGCTTTCTTT
NA TRBJ2-1 TRBV12-3/TRBV12-4 NA CASSFPSTFYNEQFF TGTGCCAGCAGTTTCCCGAGCACCTTCTACAATGAGCAGTTCTTC
TRBD2 TRBJ2-5 TRBV10-3 many CATRLAGGPTETQYF TGTGCCACGAGACTAGCGGGAGGGCCCACGGAGACCCAGTACTTC
NA TRBJ2-3 TRBV18 NA CASSHTRRGGTDTQYF TGTGCCAGCTCACATACGCGCCGAGGGGGCACAGATACGCAGTATTTT
NA TRBJ2-5 TRBV15 NA CATSRDPEQETQYF TGTGCCACCAGCAGAGATCCGGAACAAGAGACCCAGTACTTC
TRBD1 TRBJ1-1 TRBV25-1 NA CASSASWGQGRSTEAFF TGTGCCAGCAGTGCCTCCTGGGGACAGGGAAGGAGCACTGAAGCTTTCTTT
TRBD1 TRBJ1-1 TRBV4-3 NA CASSRSRGQLEAFF TGCGCCAGCAGCCGCTCACGGGGACAGCTTGAAGCTTTCTTT
TRBD1 TRBJ2-1 TRBV4-1 NA CASSQGRTGGRIWRSYNEQFF TGCGCCAGCAGCCAAGGGAGGACAGGGGGCAGAATTTGGAGGTCCTACAATGAGCAGTTCTTC
TRBD2 TRBJ2-1 TRBV5-1 NA CASSYQTSGSDDEQFF TGCGCCAGCAGCTATCAGACTAGCGGGAGTGACGATGAGCAGTTCTTC
NA TRBJ2-2 TRBV6-2/TRBV6-3 few CASSFTVNTGELFF TGTGCCAGCAGCTTTACAGTTAACACCGGGGAGCTGTTTTTT
TRBD2 TRBJ2-5 TRBV7-9 NA CASSQRLAGRVETQYF TGTGCCAGCAGCCAAAGACTAGCGGGACGTGTGGAGACCCAGTACTTC
NA TRBJ2-5 TRBV25-1 NA CASSEYPLGEGEETQYF TGTGCCAGCAGTGAATACCCCCTGGGTGAGGGAGAAGAGACCCAGTACTTC
TRBD1 TRBJ2-3 TRBV7-2 NA CASSPRAGQAGTDTQYF TGTGCCAGCAGCCCCAGGGCGGGACAGGCGGGCACAGATACGCAGTATTTT
NA TRBJ2-3 TRBV6-2/TRBV6-3 few CASRPITDTQYF TGTGCCAGCAGGCCGATCACAGATACGCAGTATTTT
TRBD1 TRBJ2-2 TRBV7-2 few CASSTGTGGTGELFF TGTGCCAGCAGCACTGGGACAGGGGGCACCGGGGAGCTGTTTTTT
NA TRBJ2-7 TRBV20-1 NA CSASAQSRDAASYEQYF TGCAGTGCTAGTGCTCAAAGCCGGGACGCCGCTTCCTACGAGCAGTACTTC
NA TRBJ1-2 TRBV7-2 many CASSLAGANNNYGYTF TGTGCCAGCAGCTTAGCGGGGGCGAATAATAACTATGGCTACACCTTC
NA TRBJ2-3 TRBV7-9 NA CASSPPPNTDTQYF TGTGCCAGCAGCCCCCCCCCGAACACAGATACGCAGTATTTT
TRBD2 TRBJ2-3 TRBV14 NA CASSPYTGGTDTQYF TGTGCCAGCAGCCCATACACGGGGGGTACAGATACGCAGTATTTT
TRBD2 TRBJ2-1 TRBV20-1 few CSATLGTSRNEQFF TGCAGTGCTACCCTAGGGACTAGCCGCAATGAGCAGTTCTTC
NA TRBJ1-1 TRBV12-3/TRBV12-4 many CASSFVRADEAFF TGTGCCAGCAGTTTTGTCCGGGCTGATGAAGCTTTCTTT
NA TRBJ2-5 TRBV29-1 many CSVEDRYGETQYF TGCAGCGTTGAAGATCGATACGGAGAGACCCAGTACTTC